Many counts were recorded for the clone carrying this TCR beta chain. These data come from a study of neurological immune-mediated disorders. V gave up 7 bases and J gave up 4 bases; unmatched junction bases: 9. This CDR3 has 14 residues. Germline CDR1 and CDR2: MNHEY and SMNVEV (reference sequence). A 10-nucleotide random UMI tagged transcripts in template-switch 5'RACE cDNA synthesis. Sequencing runs each yielded over 160 million TCR-beta sequences from 15-18 subjects. Via MiXCR, TCRdb re-called the 5' RACE reads, giving one row per CDR3 protein. The sample lists 26,000 or so distinct CDR3 sequences, about 6.2% seen once, with about 9% in the top ten. Among the participants, healthy controls were blood bank volunteers in Maryland, USA.

The sequenced material came from PBMCs. The clonotype originates from a woman between 50 and 59 years old in good health. The chain joins TRBV27 to TRBJ1-1; 7 bases are a match to TRBD1. The CDR3 coding sequence is TGTGCCAGCAAAAACAGGGGTGATGGCACTGAAGCTTTCTTT. Translation: CASKNRGDGTEAFF.